This is a list of T cell receptor beta chains from one sample in a study of human thymus T cells. Produced via immunoSEQ multiplex PCR; TCRdb's table is partial and in-frame only. The table records 78,000 or so clones, around 96% of them present only once. Sequencing was done on a sample of thymus tissue. The receptors come from a boy less than two years old with a congenital heart defect but otherwise immunologically healthy. Each CDR3 is given with its conserved first and last residue. D genes are given only for firm matches. Clone sizes are given selectively: once, few, many, or a class where the clone is expanded.

abundance	j_gene	d_gene	v_gene	CDR3aa	CDR3nt
once	TRBJ2-1	.	TRBV7-2	CASSLRWILAQRVYNEQFF	TGTGCCAGCAGCCTTCGATGGATACTGGCGCAGAGGGTCTACAATGAGCAGTTCTTC
.	TRBJ2-2	.	TRBV7-2	CASSVKWGGRPGTGELFF	TGTGCCAGCAGCGTAAAATGGGGGGGCAGACCCGGCACCGGGGAGCTGTTTTTT
.	TRBJ2-1	TRBD1	TRBV14	CASSQADRGLNNEQFF	TGTGCCAGCAGCCAAGCCGACAGGGGACTCAACAATGAGCAGTTCTTC
.	TRBJ2-1	.	TRBV7-9	CASSLIDGKGVSPKQFF	TGTGCCAGCAGCTTAATTGATGGAAAAGGGGTTTCCCCAAAGCAGTTCTTC
.	TRBJ2-7	TRBD2	TRBV28	CASSLAGQPYEQYF	TGTGCCAGCAGTCTAGCGGGGCAGCCCTACGAGCAGTACTTC
once	TRBJ2-2	.	TRBV9	CASSARRWIDTGELFF	TGTGCCAGCAGCGCCCGACGTTGGATAGACACCGGGGAGCTGTTTTTT
.	TRBJ2-7	.	TRBV25-1	CARKLSYEQYF	TGTGCCCGCAAGCTTTCCTACGAGCAGTACTTC
.	TRBJ2-5	.	TRBV7-9	CASSIDVREETQYF	TGTGCCAGCAGCATCGACGTCAGGGAAGAGACCCAGTACTTC
.	TRBJ2-7	TRBD2	TRBV7-7	CASSQYTSGGSEQYF	TGTGCTAGCAGCCAATACACTAGCGGGGGCTCCGAGCAGTACTTC
.	TRBJ1-6	TRBD1	TRBV27	CASSRHRTGFTYNSPLHF	TGTGCCAGCAGCCGACATAGGACAGGGTTCACCTATAATTCACCCCTCCACTTT
.	TRBJ1-2	.	TRBV6-6	CASSLYIRGANYGYTF	TGTGCCAGCAGCCTCTACATTCGGGGAGCTAACTATGGCTACACCTTC
.	TRBJ2-7	TRBD1	TRBV7-6	CASSPSIDRGVYEQYF	TGTGCCAGCAGCCCGTCAATTGACAGGGGGGTCTACGAGCAGTACTTC